The rows below give T cell receptor beta chains drawn from one sample of a study of CD8+ T cells in alopecia areata. Using immunoSEQ multiplex PCR, the repertoire was profiled, and TCRdb retains in-frame clones only, with some absent. The data contain over 110,000 clones, roughly half of them seen just once; the ten biggest clones take up approximately 1%. The sequenced sample was CD4+ T cells sorted from blood, obtained at week 0. These TCRs come from a human donor with alopecia areata. Both conserved end residues are part of each CDR3. The D gene is left open where the match is weak. Where a row states a size, it is once, few, many or the class of an expanded clone; other rows omit it.

v_call: TRBV7-9
j_call: TRBJ1-1
d_call: TRBD1
clone_size: few
cdr3_aa: CASSVPGGVGTEAFF
cdr3_nt: TGTGCCAGCAGCGTACCAGGGGGCGTTGGTACTGAAGCTTTCTTT

v_call: TRBV29-1
j_call: TRBJ2-1
d_call: TRBD1
clone_size: NA
cdr3_aa: CSFRGQGDEQFF
cdr3_nt: TGCAGCTTCCGCGGGCAGGGGGATGAGCAGTTCTTC

v_call: TRBV9
j_call: TRBJ2-2
d_call: TRBD2
clone_size: NA
cdr3_aa: CASSELAGAGTGELFF
cdr3_nt: TGTGCCAGCAGCGAGCTAGCGGGAGCGGGGACCGGGGAGCTGTTTTTT

v_call: TRBV18
j_call: TRBJ1-1
d_call: NA
clone_size: NA
cdr3_aa: CASSEAILNTEAFF
cdr3_nt: TGTGCCAGCTCGGAAGCTATACTGAACACTGAAGCTTTCTTT

v_call: TRBV6-6
j_call: TRBJ1-2
d_call: NA
clone_size: NA
cdr3_aa: CASSYGGQGYTF
cdr3_nt: TGTGCCAGCAGTTACGGGGGTCAGGGCTACACTTTC

v_call: TRBV5-1
j_call: TRBJ2-2
d_call: NA
clone_size: few
cdr3_aa: CASSPVAVNTGELFF
cdr3_nt: TGCGCCAGCAGCCCCGTGGCAGTGAACACCGGGGAGCTGTTTTTT

v_call: TRBV23-1
j_call: TRBJ2-7
d_call: TRBD1
clone_size: NA
cdr3_aa: CASRSRGTPGEQYF
cdr3_nt: TGCGCCAGCAGAAGCAGGGGGACGCCCGGCGAGCAGTACTTC

v_call: TRBV30
j_call: TRBJ2-3
d_call: NA
clone_size: NA
cdr3_aa: CAWNEEDTQYF
cdr3_nt: TGTGCCTGGAATGAGGAAGATACGCAGTATTTT

v_call: TRBV6-6
j_call: TRBJ2-1
d_call: TRBD2
clone_size: few
cdr3_aa: CASRPPGLEFKEQFF
cdr3_nt: TGTGCCAGCAGACCCCCGGGACTAGAATTTAAGGAGCAGTTCTTC

v_call: TRBV7-3
j_call: TRBJ1-1
d_call: NA
clone_size: once
cdr3_aa: CASSPRGANTEAFF
cdr3_nt: TGTGCCAGCAGCCCTCGGGGGGCGAACACTGAAGCTTTCTTT

v_call: TRBV30
j_call: TRBJ2-3
d_call: TRBD2
clone_size: NA
cdr3_aa: CAWLTSGRAKTQYF
cdr3_nt: TGTGCCTGGCTTACTAGCGGGAGGGCCAAGACGCAGTATTTT

v_call: TRBV4-2
j_call: TRBJ2-3
d_call: NA
clone_size: NA
cdr3_aa: CASSQVPPGTNFGTDTQYF
cdr3_nt: TGTGCCAGCAGCCAAGTTCCCCCCGGGACGAATTTTGGCACAGATACGCAGTATTTT

v_call: TRBV5-6
j_call: TRBJ2-4
d_call: TRBD1
clone_size: few
cdr3_aa: CASSLRDRTNIQYF
cdr3_nt: TGTGCCAGCAGCTTGCGGGACAGGACAAACATTCAGTACTTC

v_call: TRBV5-4
j_call: TRBJ2-7
d_call: TRBD2
clone_size: NA
cdr3_aa: CASSQGGAEQYF
cdr3_nt: TGTGCCAGCAGCCAGGGAGGGGCCGAGCAGTACTTC

v_call: TRBV4-1
j_call: TRBJ2-7
d_call: NA
clone_size: few
cdr3_aa: CASSQGLASGDEQYF
cdr3_nt: TGCGCCAGCAGCCAAGGGCTAGCGTCAGGAGACGAGCAGTACTTC

v_call: TRBV29-1
j_call: TRBJ2-1
d_call: NA
clone_size: once
cdr3_aa: CSVEEVRGNEQFF
cdr3_nt: TGCAGCGTTGAAGAGGTCCGAGGAAATGAGCAGTTCTTC

v_call: TRBV29-1
j_call: TRBJ2-5
d_call: NA
clone_size: NA
cdr3_aa: CSGVAGSQETQYF
cdr3_nt: TGCAGCGGGGTTGCAGGGAGCCAAGAGACCCAGTACTTC

v_call: TRBV6-1
j_call: TRBJ1-2
d_call: TRBD1
clone_size: NA
cdr3_aa: CASSVRRGSTNYGYTF
cdr3_nt: TGTGCCAGCAGTGTTCGCAGGGGGAGTACTAACTATGGCTACACCTTC

v_call: TRBV2
j_call: TRBJ1-5
d_call: TRBD1
clone_size: NA
cdr3_aa: CASMTGRGNQPQHF
cdr3_nt: TGTGCCAGCATGACAGGGAGGGGCAATCAGCCCCAGCATTTT

v_call: TRBV5-6
j_call: TRBJ2-7
d_call: NA
clone_size: few
cdr3_aa: CASSFRRQAWTGSYEQYF
cdr3_nt: TGTGCCAGCAGCTTTCGTCGACAAGCCTGGACGGGGTCCTACGAGCAGTACTTC

v_call: TRBV29-1
j_call: TRBJ2-6
d_call: TRBD2
clone_size: few
cdr3_aa: CSVRAGGPSGANVLTF
cdr3_nt: TGCAGCGTACGGGCGGGGGGACCCTCTGGGGCCAACGTCCTGACTTTC

v_call: TRBV15
j_call: TRBJ1-1
d_call: NA
clone_size: NA
cdr3_aa: CATSSSYEAFF
cdr3_nt: TGTGCCACCAGCAGTAGCTATGAAGCTTTCTTT

v_call: TRBV4-2
j_call: TRBJ2-3
d_call: NA
clone_size: NA
cdr3_aa: CASSQEGVADTQYF
cdr3_nt: TGTGCCAGCAGCCAGGAGGGTGTTGCAGATACGCAGTATTTT

v_call: TRBV28
j_call: TRBJ1-2
d_call: NA
clone_size: NA
cdr3_aa: CASSLTAAGYTF
cdr3_nt: TGTGCCAGCAGTTTAACAGCAGCTGGCTACACCTTC

v_call: TRBV19
j_call: TRBJ2-1
d_call: TRBD2
clone_size: NA
cdr3_aa: CASSIHSREANEQFF
cdr3_nt: TGTGCCAGTAGTATCCACTCGCGGGAGGCAAATGAGCAGTTCTTC

v_call: TRBV4-1
j_call: TRBJ2-7
d_call: TRBD1
clone_size: once
cdr3_aa: CASRRQGANEQYF
cdr3_nt: TGCGCCAGCAGACGACAGGGGGCTAACGAGCAGTACTTC

v_call: TRBV28
j_call: TRBJ1-2
d_call: NA
clone_size: NA
cdr3_aa: CASSFSVLGYTF
cdr3_nt: TGTGCCAGCAGTTTTTCGGTATTGGGCTACACCTTC

v_call: TRBV5-1
j_call: TRBJ2-7
d_call: NA
clone_size: NA
cdr3_aa: CASSLNTAAEQYF
cdr3_nt: TGCGCCAGCAGCTTGAACACGGCAGCCGAGCAGTACTTC

v_call: TRBV11-2
j_call: TRBJ1-1
d_call: NA
clone_size: NA
cdr3_aa: CASSQATRNTEAFF
cdr3_nt: TGCGCCAGCAGCCAAGCGACGAGGAACACTGAAGCTTTCTTT

v_call: TRBV7-2
j_call: TRBJ2-5
d_call: NA
clone_size: NA
cdr3_aa: CASVRSNQETQYF
cdr3_nt: TGTGCCAGCGTTAGGTCTAATCAAGAGACCCAGTACTTC

v_call: TRBV28
j_call: TRBJ1-1
d_call: NA
clone_size: NA
cdr3_aa: CASSLSGSLNTEAFF
cdr3_nt: TGTGCCAGCAGTTTATCGGGCAGTTTGAACACTGAAGCTTTCTTT

v_call: TRBV6-6
j_call: TRBJ2-7
d_call: NA
clone_size: NA
cdr3_aa: CASSSPPRLSYEQYF
cdr3_nt: TGTGCCAGCAGTTCCCCCCCCCGGCTAAGCTACGAGCAGTACTTC

v_call: TRBV27
j_call: TRBJ2-5
d_call: TRBD1
clone_size: NA
cdr3_aa: CASSLSGDRVSVKTQYF
cdr3_nt: TGTGCCAGCAGTTTATCGGGGGACAGGGTTTCTGTGAAGACCCAGTACTTC

v_call: TRBV15
j_call: TRBJ1-4
d_call: NA
clone_size: NA
cdr3_aa: CATSRESKAGGEKLFF
cdr3_nt: TGTGCCACCAGCAGAGAGAGCAAGGCCGGGGGTGAAAAACTGTTTTTT

v_call: TRBV7-2
j_call: TRBJ2-5
d_call: NA
clone_size: NA
cdr3_aa: CASSLVSETQYF
cdr3_nt: TGTGCCAGCAGCTTAGTGTCAGAGACCCAGTACTTC

v_call: TRBV5-1
j_call: TRBJ2-1
d_call: NA
clone_size: NA
cdr3_aa: CASSYRPPPDNEQFF
cdr3_nt: TGCGCCAGCAGCTACCGACCTCCACCTGACAATGAGCAGTTCTTC

v_call: TRBV29-1
j_call: TRBJ1-1
d_call: TRBD1
clone_size: few
cdr3_aa: CSVGQGVPEAFF
cdr3_nt: TGCAGCGTCGGGCAGGGGGTTCCTGAAGCTTTCTTT

v_call: TRBV29-1
j_call: TRBJ2-7
d_call: NA
clone_size: once
cdr3_aa: CSVEDGMHYEQYF
cdr3_nt: TGCAGCGTTGAGGACGGGATGCACTACGAGCAGTACTTC

v_call: TRBV6-1
j_call: TRBJ1-4
d_call: NA
clone_size: few
cdr3_aa: CASSERLGDTTFFGKLFF
cdr3_nt: TGTGCCAGCAGTGAACGATTGGGGGACACCACATTTTTTGGGAAACTGTTTTTT

v_call: TRBV7-2
j_call: TRBJ2-7
d_call: NA
clone_size: NA
cdr3_aa: CASSLSTGEQYF
cdr3_nt: TGTGCCAGCAGCTTAAGTACTGGAGAGCAGTACTTC

v_call: TRBV5-1
j_call: TRBJ2-5
d_call: NA
clone_size: few
cdr3_aa: CASSLSWGSETQYF
cdr3_nt: TGCGCCAGCAGCCTCTCCTGGGGGTCGGAGACCCAGTACTTC

v_call: TRBV29-1
j_call: TRBJ1-1
d_call: TRBD1
clone_size: NA
cdr3_aa: CSGEIALVRGQGNTEAFF
cdr3_nt: TGCAGCGGTGAGATCGCCTTAGTTAGGGGGCAGGGGAACACTGAAGCTTTCTTT

v_call: TRBV30
j_call: TRBJ2-5
d_call: TRBD1
clone_size: few
cdr3_aa: CAWNPYTGARRKETQYF
cdr3_nt: TGTGCCTGGAACCCATATACAGGGGCCCGGCGAAAAGAGACCCAGTACTTC

v_call: TRBV10-3
j_call: TRBJ1-2
d_call: TRBD1
clone_size: many
cdr3_aa: CAISGQEKVGGYTF
cdr3_nt: TGTGCCATCAGCGGACAGGAGAAGGTGGGTGGCTACACCTTC

v_call: TRBV4-3
j_call: TRBJ2-3
d_call: TRBD2
clone_size: NA
cdr3_aa: CASSPKTSGRADTQYF
cdr3_nt: TGCGCCAGCAGCCCGAAGACTAGCGGGAGGGCAGATACGCAGTATTTT

v_call: TRBV29-1
j_call: TRBJ2-5
d_call: TRBD1
clone_size: NA
cdr3_aa: CSIRDRGTQYF
cdr3_nt: TGCAGCATCCGGGACAGGGGGACCCAGTACTTC

v_call: TRBV30
j_call: TRBJ2-3
d_call: NA
clone_size: NA
cdr3_aa: CAWSKGRNTDTQYF
cdr3_nt: TGTGCCTGGAGTAAAGGACGGAACACAGATACGCAGTATTTT

v_call: TRBV25-1
j_call: TRBJ2-7
d_call: TRBD2
clone_size: NA
cdr3_aa: CASSEMAGGTSGYEQYF
cdr3_nt: TGTGCCAGCAGTGAAATGGCCGGGGGGACTAGCGGTTACGAGCAGTACTTC

v_call: TRBV28
j_call: TRBJ2-3
d_call: NA
clone_size: NA
cdr3_aa: CASTARRDTQYF
cdr3_nt: TGTGCCAGCACGGCGCGTAGGGATACGCAGTATTTT

v_call: TRBV6-5
j_call: TRBJ2-2
d_call: TRBD1
clone_size: NA
cdr3_aa: CASEGGQGYTGELFF
cdr3_nt: TGTGCCAGCGAGGGAGGACAGGGATACACCGGGGAGCTGTTTTTT

v_call: TRBV30
j_call: TRBJ2-1
d_call: TRBD2
clone_size: NA
cdr3_aa: CAWHRAGEAYNEQFF
cdr3_nt: TGTGCCTGGCACCGAGCGGGAGAGGCCTACAATGAGCAGTTCTTC

v_call: TRBV19
j_call: TRBJ2-2
d_call: TRBD1
clone_size: NA
cdr3_aa: CASSTRDRALSGGELFF
cdr3_nt: TGTGCCAGTAGTACCCGGGACAGGGCGCTTTCGGGCGGGGAGCTGTTTTTT

v_call: TRBV7-2
j_call: TRBJ2-3
d_call: NA
clone_size: NA
cdr3_aa: CASSYGDRRDTQYF
cdr3_nt: TGTGCCAGCAGCTATGGAGACCGGCGGGATACGCAGTATTTT